The 28 T cell receptor beta chains below come from one sample, sequenced in a study of CD8 T cells in ankylosing spondylitis. General study results and limits: A TCR beta motif made of about 8 highly homologous variants seemed typical of ankylosing spondylitis blood.

Each CDR3 protein is one row after TCRdb ran MiXCR on the 5' RACE reads. The table has under 450,000 distinct CDR3 sequences, 17% seen once; the top ten hold 1%. Their recognized antigens are unknown. The specimen was blood, either unsorted or a sorted T cell fraction (not recorded which). The receptors originated from a male donor with ankylosing spondylitis.

The gene calls are TRBV5-1 and TRBJ1-1; 7 bases align to TRBD1. V lost 4 bases to trimming and J lost 4 bases; unmatched junction nucleotides: 13. The CDR3 is 16 residues long. Germline CDR1 and CDR2: SGHRS and YFSETQ. The CDR3 region is CASSPQTRGVGTEAFF. CDR3 in DNA: TGCGCCAGCAGCCCCCAGACCAGGGGGGTAGGCACTGAAGCTTTCTTT.

V gene TRBV7-6 combines with J gene TRBJ2-2; 7 bases map to TRBD1. Per the germline V gene, CDR1 is SGHVS and CDR2 is FNYEAQ. The V segment lost 3 bases and the J segment 6 bases; nucleotides outside the gene matches: 10. The CDR3 is 16 residues long. CDR3 sequence reads: CASSLRQGEYAGELFF. Written as DNA, the CDR3 is TGTGCCAGCAGCTTGCGACAGGGAGAGTATGCCGGGGAGCTGTTTTTT.

The J gene is TRBJ1-1, the V gene TRBV19, with D maybe TRBD1 (5 bases). Germline lookup yields CDR1 LNHDA and CDR2 SQIVND (reference sequence). The V gene lost 3 bases and the J gene lost 1 base, with 12 bases spanning the gap. CDR3 length equals 15 residues. CDR3 sequence (DNA): TGTGCCAGTAGTATCCCGGGACGTCCGAACACTGAAGCTTTCTTT. The encoded protein is CASSIPGRPNTEAFF.

This sequence joins TRBV5-1 and TRBJ2-7; the D gene is possibly TRBD2 (6 bases). Trimming took 3 bases from V and 6 from J, leaving 13 bases between them. The CDR3 length is 13 residues. CDR1 is SGHRS and CDR2 is YFSETQ in the germline V gene. Written as DNA, the CDR3 is TGCGCCAGCAGCTCTGTCGACGGGGGCGAGCAGTACTTC. It is translated as CASSSVDGGEQYF.

The chain recombines TRBV6-2 or TRBV6-3 with TRBJ1-1; D possibly corresponds to TRBD1 (6 bases). V dropped 2 bases and J dropped 6 bases, with 13 bases sitting between them. The CDR3 is 14 residues long. The germline gives CDR1 MNHEY, CDR2 SVGEGT. The CDR3 nucleotides are TGTGCCAGCAGTTACCGGACAGTAAACTCTGAAGCTTTCTTT. Its protein product is CASSYRTVNSEAFF.

The chain links TRBV7-3 to TRBJ2-1; no firm D call. This CDR3 region has 14 residues. Germline V gives CDR1 SGHTA, CDR2 FQGTGA. Trimming cost V 0 bases and J 8 bases, with 11 bases left between them. CDR3 region: CASSLTPARDEQFF. As DNA, the CDR3 is TGTGCCAGCAGCTTAACGCCCGCTCGCGATGAGCAGTTCTTC.

This clonotype was found many times. This chain links TRBV10-3 with TRBJ1-2; D is ambiguous. V was pared by 3 bases and J by 0 bases, with 23 bases between. This CDR3 has 19 residues. The germline V gene has CDR1 ENHRY and CDR2 SYGVKD. The chain's CDR3 is CAISDPTGSPFKSNYGYTF. In nucleotides, the CDR3 is TGTGCCATCAGTGATCCCACCGGGTCTCCCTTTAAGTCTAACTATGGCTACACCTTC.

This clonotype was detected only a few times. The chain recombines TRBV18 with TRBJ1-5; 10 bases match TRBD1. Germline V gives CDR1 KGHSH, CDR2 LQKENI. This CDR3 region has 16 residues. V shed 1 base, J shed 4 bases, and the junction held 4 bases outside the gene matches. In DNA form, the CDR3 reads TGTGCCAGCTCACCACAGGGACAGGGGTCGAATCAGCCCCAGCATTTT. It translates to CASSPQGQGSNQPQHF.

A few counts support this clonotype. The J gene is TRBJ2-3, the V gene TRBV5-1; D is perhaps TRBD2 (5 bases). CDR1 is SGHRS, CDR2 YFSETQ, per germline. There are 13 residues in the CDR3. Trimming took off 2 bases at V and 4 bases at J, with 8 bases between the two ends. The CDR3 nucleotides read TGCGCCAGCAGCTTCCTAGCAGCAGATACGCAGTATTTT. Protein sequence: CASSFLAADTQYF.

This clonotype has more than one count but fewer than ten. The chain is built from TRBV7-3 and TRBJ2-7, with D possibly TRBD1 on 6 matching bases. CDR1 and CDR2 (germline): SGHTA, FQGTGA. Trimming took 6 bases from V and 1 from J, leaving 13 bases between them. The CDR3 has 14 amino acids. Here the CDR3 reads CASRRDITSYEQYF. In DNA, the CDR3 is TGTGCCAGCAGGAGGGACATTACGTCCTACGAGCAGTACTTC.

This clonotype showed up just a few times. This chain connects TRBV29-1 to TRBJ1-4; a weak D match, TRBD1 (6 bases). The CDR3 is 13 amino acids. Germline-derived CDR1 and CDR2 are SQVTM and ANQGSEA. V lost 6 bases and J 7 bases, leaving 15 bases between the germline ends. CDR3 region: CSVLRGVGEKLFF. The CDR3 DNA is TGCAGCGTCCTCAGGGGTGTGGGTGAAAAACTGTTTTTT.

The rearrangement uses TRBV29-1 and TRBJ1-2, with D uncertain. Germline CDR1 SQVTM, CDR2 ANQGSEA. V was clipped by 3 bases and J by 8 bases, with 16 bases between them. This CDR3 has 13 amino acids. The CDR3 here is CSVDSSGFRGYTF. In DNA, the CDR3 is TGCAGCGTTGATTCCTCGGGCTTTCGAGGCTACACCTTC.

This clonotype has a count of ten or more. This sequence joins TRBV12-3 or TRBV12-4 and TRBJ2-1, with 9 bases lining up with TRBD2. V shed 7 bases, J shed 1 base, and the junction held 2 bases outside the gene matches. CDR3 length: 14 amino acids. In nucleotides, the CDR3 is TGTGCCAGCAAAAGCGGGAGGTCCTACAATGAGCAGTTCTTC. This encodes CASKSGRSYNEQFF.

There are many counts of this clonotype. The chain couples TRBV20-1 to TRBJ2-1, with D possibly matching TRBD2 (7 bases). CDR1 is DFQATT, CDR2 SNEGSKA, per germline (reference sequence). The CDR3 loop spans 18 amino acids. Trimming stripped 6 bases from V and 2 bases from J, with 26 bases between. The CDR3 reads CSAPGGGGSDGTYNEQFF. CDR3 sequence (DNA): TGCAGTGCCCCCGGGGGAGGGGGAAGCGACGGCACCTACAATGAGCAGTTCTTC.

This clonotype has more than one count but fewer than ten. CDR3 protein: CASSIVESADTQYF. The CDR3 DNA reads as TGTGCCAGTAGTATCGTTGAGTCTGCAGATACGCAGTATTTT. The gene calls are TRBV19 and TRBJ2-3; no clear D gene. V lost 3 bases and J 4 bases, leaving 11 bases between the germline ends. In germline, CDR1 is LNHDA, CDR2 SQIVND (reference sequence). The CDR3 covers 14 residues.

The CDR3 DNA reads TGTGCCAGCGGGAAAGCGGGGGATCTCAGCGGGGAGCTGTTTTTT. It is translated as CASGKAGDLSGELFF. The chain couples TRBV9 to TRBJ2-2, with 8 bases that match TRBD2. The CDR3 is made up of 15 amino acids. With V trimmed by 7 bases and J by 7 bases, 12 bases remained unmatched. CDR1 and CDR2 (germline): SGDLS, YYNGEE.

The V gene is TRBV29-1, the J gene TRBJ2-7; D possibly uses TRBD1 or TRBD2 (5 bases each). Trimming stripped 4 bases from V and 0 bases from J, with 16 bases between. Germline V gives CDR1 SQVTM, CDR2 ANQGSEA. CDR3 length: 15 residues. CDR3 sequence reads: CSVVGTQTSSYEQYF. In nucleotides, the CDR3 is TGCAGCGTTGTAGGGACCCAAACGAGCTCCTACGAGCAGTACTTC.

The chain is built from TRBV6-6 and TRBJ1-2; no definite D call. The CDR3 consists of 11 residues. Germline V CDR1 and CDR2: MNHNY, SVGAGI (reference sequence). Trimming stripped 7 bases from V and 2 bases from J, with 5 bases between. CDR3 protein: CASTRNYGYTF. The CDR3, as DNA: TGTGCCAGCACTCGGAACTATGGCTACACCTTC.

As DNA, the CDR3 is TGTGCCACCAGCAGAGATCTGACGAACACTGAAGCTTTCTTT. Residues: CATSRDLTNTEAFF. The genes are TRBV15 and TRBJ1-1; D not resolved. Trimming took off 0 bases at V and 1 base at J, with 6 bases between the two ends. In germline, CDR1 is LNHNV, CDR2 YYDKDF (reference sequence). The CDR3 loop spans 14 amino acids. The entire variable domain, with the rest obtained from reference TRBV15 and TRBJ1-1, is as follows: DAMVIQNPRYQVTQFGKPVTLSCSQTLNHNVMYWYQQKSSQAPKLLFHYYDKDFNNEADTPDNFQSRRPNTSFCFLDIRSPGLGDTAMYLCATSRDLTNTEAFFGQGTRLTVV.

The chain joins TRBV5-1 to TRBJ2-5, with 11 bases fitting TRBD2. This CDR3 is built from 16 residues. With 4 bases clipped from V and 5 bases from J, the junction kept 10 bases outside the gene matches. Germline V gives CDR1 SGHRS, CDR2 YFSETQ. CDR3 residues: CASSMSSGRTAETQYF. DNA for the CDR3: TGCGCCAGCAGCATGTCTAGCGGGAGGACCGCGGAGACCCAGTACTTC. The whole variable domain, remainder taken from reference TRBV5-1 and TRBJ2-5, is KAGVTQTPRYLIKTRGQQVTLSCSPISGHRSVSWYQQTPGQGLQFLFEYFSETQRNKGNFPGRFSGRQFSNSRSEMNVSTLELGDSALYLCASSMSSGRTAETQYFGPGTRLLVL.

This clonotype turned up a few times. The rearrangement joins TRBV29-1 to TRBJ2-5; D possibly corresponds to TRBD1 (5 bases). The germline V and J ends were trimmed by 4 bases and 4 bases, with 19 bases remaining between them. This CDR3 contains 15 residues. Germline values: CDR1 SQVTM, CDR2 ANQGSEA. The CDR3 DNA sequence: TGCAGCGTTGGGGGCCCACAGTCGGGCATAGAGACCCAGTACTTC. Encoded protein: CSVGGPQSGIETQYF.

This clonotype was detected a few times. This chain joins TRBV27 and TRBJ2-7; 7 bases map to TRBD1. Germline V CDR1 and CDR2: MNHEY, SMNVEV (reference sequence). The CDR3 spans 18 residues. Unmatched junction bases numbered 15, after V lost 1 base and J lost 3 bases. The CDR3 sequence is CASSLYARDRNYGYEQYF. The CDR3 nucleotides are TGTGCCAGCAGTTTATACGCCAGGGACAGAAATTATGGCTACGAGCAGTACTTC.

This clonotype occurred a few times. The rearrangement uses TRBV19 and TRBJ1-2; tentatively, D is TRBD1 (6 bases). This CDR3 spans 14 amino acids. Germline V gene data show CDR1 as LNHDA and CDR2 as SQIVND (reference sequence). With 5 bases removed from V and 4 bases from J, the gap between germline ends came to 14 bases. CDR3 sequence reads: CASSATGSGYGYTF. The CDR3 nucleotides are TGTGCCAGTAGTGCCACAGGGTCGGGCTATGGCTACACCTTC.

This clonotype came up once. The chain recombines TRBV5-6 with TRBJ2-7; D not certain. The germline V and J ends were trimmed by 4 bases and 3 bases, with 11 bases remaining between them. The CDR3 is made up of 13 amino acids. Germline assignment: CDR1 SGHDT and CDR2 YYEEEE. The CDR3 region is CASSPWAVYEQYF. As DNA, the CDR3 is TGTGCCAGCAGCCCCTGGGCAGTCTACGAGCAGTACTTC.

This clonotype was seen a handful of times. The genes are TRBV11-3 and TRBJ1-2; D not certain. CDR1 SGHNT and CDR2 YENEEA come from the germline V gene. V was clipped by 6 bases and J by 7 bases, with 24 bases between them. CDR3 length equals 16 residues. CDR3 sequence reads: CASSLRSKPSSGGYTF. CDR3 DNA: TGTGCCAGCAGTCTTAGATCAAAACCCTCGTCGGGTGGCTACACCTTC.

This clonotype was counted a few times. CDR3 DNA: TGTGCCAGCAGCTTACCAGGGAAGAGCTCTGGAAACACCATATATTTT. Translation: CASSLPGKSSGNTIYF. The chain is built from TRBV7-2 and TRBJ1-3; TRBD1 is a possible D gene (5 bases). Trimming left V 2 bases short and J 0 bases short, with 11 bases between. The germline V gene encodes CDR1 SGHTA and CDR2 FQGNSA. The CDR3 has 16 amino acids.

This clonotype was counted a few times. The chain couples TRBV4-2 to TRBJ2-1; D call uncertain. Germline assignment: CDR1 LGHNA and CDR2 YNFKEQ. The CDR3 is 13 residues long. Deletions cut 4 bases from V and 10 bases from J, with 14 bases between. CDR3 nucleotide sequence: TGTGCCAGCAGCCTGAAGGAAAGGCTAGAGCAGTTCTTC. It yields the protein CASSLKERLEQFF.

The J gene is TRBJ2-7, the V gene TRBV9; D could derive from TRBD1 or TRBD2 (6 bases each). V shed 0 bases and J shed 4 bases, with 14 bases lying between them. The CDR3 extends over 15 amino acids. CDR1 and CDR2 from the germline V gene are SGDLS and YYNGEE. CDR3 loop: CASSVEPGARYEQYF. The CDR3 DNA reads as TGTGCCAGCAGCGTAGAACCGGGGGCGCGGTACGAGCAGTACTTC.